This TCR beta chain originates from a study of PD-1 blockade in classical Hodgkin lymphoma. The assay was immunoSEQ multiplex PCR, and TCRdb's table has in-frame clones only and misses some. The table records roughly 28,000 clones, over 70% of them present only once. Time point noted: cycle 4 day 1 (C4D1), after more than five weeks of nivolumab. Every patient relapsed after autologous stem cell transplantation, and brentuximab vedotin exposure varied. This TCR derives from a human donor with classical Hodgkin lymphoma. Sequencing used peripheral blood mononuclear cells (PBMCs), obtained before the fourth cycle of nivolumab.

Here the CDR3 DNA reads TGTGCCAGCAGCTCTGGACTAGGGGCCTACGAGCAGTACTTC. It is translated as CASSSGLGAYEQYF. This chain joins TRBV13 and TRBJ2-7; 7 bases agree with TRBD2. The CDR3 is 14 amino acids. Losses at the gene ends were 4 bases for V and 2 bases for J; bases not matched to a gene: 5. From germline, CDR1 is PRHDT and CDR2 FYEKMQ (reference sequence).